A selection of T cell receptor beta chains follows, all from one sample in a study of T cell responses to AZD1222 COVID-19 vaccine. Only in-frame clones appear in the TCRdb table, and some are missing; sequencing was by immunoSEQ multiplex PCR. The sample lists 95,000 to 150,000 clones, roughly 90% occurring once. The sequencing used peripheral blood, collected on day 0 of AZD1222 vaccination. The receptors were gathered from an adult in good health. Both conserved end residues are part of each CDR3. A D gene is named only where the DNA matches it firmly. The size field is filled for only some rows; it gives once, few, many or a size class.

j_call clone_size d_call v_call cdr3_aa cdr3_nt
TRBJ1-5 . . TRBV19 CASSITAFSNQPQHF TGTGCCAGTAGTATCACGGCCTTTAGCAATCAGCCCCAGCATTTT
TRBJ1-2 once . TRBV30 CAWSPRGGRRDYGYTF TGTGCCTGGAGTCCCCGGGGGGGGCGGCGGGACTATGGCTACACCTTC
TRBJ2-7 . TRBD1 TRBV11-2 CASSLGGQVPEQYF TGTGCCAGCAGCTTAGGGGGACAGGTTCCCGAGCAGTACTTC
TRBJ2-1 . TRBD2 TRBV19 CASGLAGGGNEQFF TGTGCCAGTGGGCTAGCGGGAGGCGGCAATGAGCAGTTCTTC
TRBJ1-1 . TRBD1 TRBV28 CASSSKRTGDAPKAFF TGTGCCAGCAGTTCCAAAAGGACAGGGGACGCACCAAAAGCTTTCTTT
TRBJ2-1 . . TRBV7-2 CASSLAPGTSGNEQFF TGTGCCAGCAGCTTAGCTCCGGGGACCTCCGGGAATGAGCAGTTCTTC
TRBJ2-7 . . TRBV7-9 CASSSLTYEQYF TGTGCCAGCAGCTCCTTGACCTACGAGCAGTACTTC
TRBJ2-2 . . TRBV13 CASSPGVTGELFF TGTGCCAGCTCTCCAGGGGTGACCGGGGAGCTGTTTTTT
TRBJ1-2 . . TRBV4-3 CASSQGWGLEEGYTF TGCGCCAGCAGCCAAGGGTGGGGCCTGGAGGAAGGCTACACCTTC
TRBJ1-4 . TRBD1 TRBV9 CASSVGQGGEKLFF TGTGCCAGCAGCGTAGGGCAGGGGGGTGAAAAACTGTTTTTT
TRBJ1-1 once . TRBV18 CASSPNLEAGTKLYTEAFF TGTGCCAGCTCACCTAATCTTGAGGCGGGGACAAAACTGTACACTGAAGCTTTCTTT
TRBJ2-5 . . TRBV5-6 CASSLGQTQYF TGTGCCAGCAGCTTGGGTCAGACCCAGTACTTC
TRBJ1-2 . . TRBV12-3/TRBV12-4 CASSLQRNYGYTF TGTGCCAGCAGTTTACAAAGAAACTATGGCTACACCTTC
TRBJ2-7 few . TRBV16 CASSQSQVPYEQYF TGTGCCAGCAGCCAATCCCAAGTGCCCTACGAGCAGTACTTC
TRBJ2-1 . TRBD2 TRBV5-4 CASSLPAGGSMNEQFF TGTGCCAGCAGCTTGCCAGCGGGAGGGTCTATGAATGAGCAGTTCTTC
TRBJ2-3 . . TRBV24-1 CATEGTSTDTQYF TGTGCCACCGAGGGGACTAGCACAGATACGCAGTATTTT
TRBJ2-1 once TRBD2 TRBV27 CASSLELAGYNEQFF TGTGCCAGCAGTTTGGAACTAGCGGGGTACAATGAGCAGTTCTTC
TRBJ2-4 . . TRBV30 CAWSVGHEGNIQYF TGTGCCTGGAGTGTTGGACATGAGGGAAACATTCAGTACTTC
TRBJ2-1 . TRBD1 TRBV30 CAWGQGGEQFF TGTGCCTGGGGACAGGGTGGTGAGCAGTTCTTC
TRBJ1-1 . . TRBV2 CASSGRAVNTEAFF TGTGCCAGCAGTGGAAGGGCTGTGAACACTGAAGCTTTCTTT
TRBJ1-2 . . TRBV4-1 CASSQGTAGLNYGYTF TGCGCCAGCAGCCAAGGGACAGCCGGGCTTAACTATGGCTACACCTTC
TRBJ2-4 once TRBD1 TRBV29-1 CSAAWGQGKNIQYF TGCAGCGCGGCCTGGGGACAGGGTAAAAACATTCAGTACTTC
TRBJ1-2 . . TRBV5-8 CASSSNREKNYGYTF TGTGCCAGCAGCTCGAACAGGGAAAAAAACTATGGCTACACCTTC
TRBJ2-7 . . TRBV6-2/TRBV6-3 CASSPGALRLHLEQYF TGTGCCAGCAGCCCGGGGGCTCTGCGACTACACCTGGAGCAGTACTTC
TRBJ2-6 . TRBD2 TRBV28 CASSLRGVSTSGANVLTF TGTGCCAGCAGTTTGCGGGGGGTCTCCACCTCGGGGGCCAACGTCCTGACTTTC
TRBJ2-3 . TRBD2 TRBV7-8 CASSLRSGGRDTQYF TGTGCCAGCAGCTTAAGGAGCGGGGGGAGAGATACGCAGTATTTT
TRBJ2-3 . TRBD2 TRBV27 CASSLSVPLAGGTQYF TGTGCCAGCAGTTTATCGGTTCCACTAGCGGGAGGTACGCAGTATTTT
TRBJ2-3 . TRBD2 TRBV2 CASSERVSAGGNTDTQYF TGTGCCAGCAGTGAAAGAGTATCAGCGGGAGGCAACACAGATACGCAGTATTTT
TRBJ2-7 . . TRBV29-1 CSVQGSRKSSYEQYF TGCAGCGTCCAGGGGAGCCGGAAGAGCTCCTACGAGCAGTACTTC
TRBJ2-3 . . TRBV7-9 CASSLIPVTVLRSF TGTGCCAGCAGCTTAATTCCGGTGACCGTGTTGAGAAGTTTT
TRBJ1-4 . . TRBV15 CATRTGSGVANEKLFF TGTGCCACCAGGACGGGGTCTGGGGTGGCTAATGAAAAACTGTTTTTT
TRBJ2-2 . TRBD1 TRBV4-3 CASSQAYDRDTGELFF TGCGCCAGCAGCCAAGCCTACGACAGGGACACCGGGGAGCTGTTTTTT
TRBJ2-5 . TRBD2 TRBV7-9 CASSYSGGYQETQYF TGTGCCAGCAGCTATAGCGGGGGGTACCAAGAGACCCAGTACTTC
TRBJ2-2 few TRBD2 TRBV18 CASSPPPLAGANTGELFF TGTGCCAGCTCACCACCTCCCCTAGCGGGAGCGAACACCGGGGAGCTGTTTTTT
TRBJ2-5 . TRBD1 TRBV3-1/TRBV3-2 CASGENRGETQYF TGTGCCAGCGGAGAGAACAGGGGTGAGACCCAGTACTTC
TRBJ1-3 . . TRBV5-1 CASSLQGEDGNTIYF TGCGCCAGCAGCCTACAAGGAGAGGATGGAAACACCATATATTTT
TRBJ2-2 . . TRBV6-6 CASSSGDRTTGELFF TGTGCCAGCAGTTCGGGGGACAGAACTACCGGGGAGCTGTTTTTT
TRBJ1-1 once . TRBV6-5 CASRHNTDRTEAFF TGTGCCAGCAGGCATAATACCGACAGGACTGAAGCTTTCTTT